Listed below are T cell receptor beta chains from one sample, sequenced in a study of T-cell reconstitution after alpha-beta-depleted transplantation in children. TCRdb itself ran the PCR reads through MiXCR, one entry per CDR3 protein. Seen here are 230,000 or so distinct CDR3 sequences, approximately 12% observed once, and the top ten hold around 2.5%. This material consisted of PBMCs from the stem cell graft donor, taken from the stem cell graft. The receptors come from a human donor who donated a stem cell graft to a child with acute lymphoblastic leukemia. Each CDR3 is given with its conserved first and last residue. The order of the fields is CDR3 length, clone size, V gene, J gene, D gene, CDR3 protein, CDR3 DNA. The D gene is left open where the match is weak. Where a row states a size, it is once, few, many or the class of an expanded clone; other rows omit it.

length: 16; size: many; V: TRBV27; J: TRBJ2-5; D: NA; CDR3: CASSLRPSNSKKAQYF; DNA: TGTGCCAGCAGTTTAAGGCCGTCGAACAGTAAAAAGGCCCAGTACTTC
length: 17; size: many; V: TRBV7-9; J: TRBJ2-7; D: TRBD2; CDR3: CASSVGLAGGNSYEQYF; DNA: TGTGCCAGCAGCGTAGGACTAGCGGGAGGGAACTCCTACGAGCAGTACTTC
length: 17; size: many; V: TRBV7-9; J: TRBJ2-1; D: NA; CDR3: CASSLAGGRSSYNEQFF; DNA: TGTGCCAGCAGCTTAGCGGGGGGGCGGAGCTCCTACAATGAGCAGTTCTTC
length: 16; size: many; V: TRBV29-1; J: TRBJ2-1; D: TRBD1; CDR3: CSVLFSDRVEFNEQFF; DNA: TGCAGCGTCCTGTTCTCGGACAGGGTCGAGTTCAATGAGCAGTTCTTC
length: 17; size: NA; V: TRBV20-1; J: TRBJ1-2; D: NA; CDR3: CSAGDRFEDRPSYGYTF; DNA: TGCAGTGCTGGAGACCGCTTCGAGGACAGACCGTCCTATGGCTACACCTTC
length: 17; size: many; V: TRBV5-1; J: TRBJ2-3; D: NA; CDR3: CASSPLRGSAYTDTQYF; DNA: TGCGCCAGCAGCCCTCTCCGGGGTAGCGCCTACACAGATACGCAGTATTTT
length: 16; size: many; V: TRBV24-1; J: TRBJ2-1; D: TRBD2; CDR3: CATSDPGGSSYNEQFF; DNA: TGTGCCACCAGTGATCCGGGGGGTAGCTCCTACAATGAGCAGTTCTTC
length: 15; size: few; V: TRBV7-2; J: TRBJ1-3; D: NA; CDR3: CASSLQDSSGNTIYF; DNA: TGTGCCAGCAGCTTACAGGATTCCTCCGGAAACACCATATATTTT
length: 14; size: NA; V: TRBV5-1; J: TRBJ2-1; D: TRBD1; CDR3: CASSFGQGSDEQFF; DNA: TGCGCCAGCAGCTTCGGACAGGGGAGCGATGAGCAGTTCTTC
length: 13; size: many; V: TRBV29-1; J: TRBJ1-1; D: NA; CDR3: CSVETLANTEAFF; DNA: TGCAGCGTTGAAACTCTGGCCAACACTGAAGCTTTCTTT
length: 16; size: many; V: TRBV7-2; J: TRBJ2-7; D: TRBD1; CDR3: CASSLQGTGRSYEQYF; DNA: TGTGCCAGCAGCTTACAGGGGACAGGGAGAAGCTACGAGCAGTACTTC
length: 15; size: many; V: TRBV18; J: TRBJ1-5; D: NA; CDR3: CASSRGALPEQPQHF; DNA: TGTGCCAGCTCTCGCGGGGCCTTGCCGGAGCAGCCCCAGCATTTT
length: 14; size: many; V: TRBV10-3; J: TRBJ2-7; D: TRBD1; CDR3: CAISSDRVSYEQYF; DNA: TGTGCCATCAGTTCCGACAGGGTCTCCTACGAGCAGTACTTC
length: 15; size: many; V: TRBV29-1; J: TRBJ2-7; D: NA; CDR3: CSVLGQTGFRNEQYF; DNA: TGCAGCGTTTTGGGCCAAACAGGGTTTCGCAACGAGCAGTACTTC
length: 16; size: many; V: TRBV7-9; J: TRBJ1-2; D: NA; CDR3: CASSLEVRGAFYGYTF; DNA: TGTGCCAGCAGCTTAGAGGTCAGGGGAGCCTTCTATGGCTACACCTTC
length: 15; size: NA; V: TRBV11-2; J: TRBJ2-7; D: NA; CDR3: CASSLTSRGNYEQYF; DNA: TGTGCCAGCAGCTTGACCTCCAGGGGCAACTACGAGCAGTACTTC
length: 13; size: many; V: TRBV27; J: TRBJ1-1; D: TRBD1; CDR3: CASSASDRREAFF; DNA: TGTGCCAGCAGTGCTTCGGACAGGAGAGAAGCTTTCTTT
length: 16; size: few; V: TRBV5-6; J: TRBJ2-1; D: TRBD2; CDR3: CASSLISGGYYNEQFF; DNA: TGTGCCAGCAGCTTGATTAGCGGGGGGTATTACAATGAGCAGTTCTTC
length: 15; size: many; V: TRBV6-1; J: TRBJ2-7; D: TRBD2; CDR3: CASSEKREGHYEQYF; DNA: TGTGCCAGCAGTGAAAAGCGGGAGGGCCACTACGAGCAGTACTTC
length: 13; size: many; V: TRBV28; J: TRBJ1-2; D: NA; CDR3: CASSFGRGIGYTF; DNA: TGTGCCAGCAGTTTTGGACGGGGTATTGGCTACACCTTC
length: 15; size: NA; V: TRBV19; J: TRBJ2-3; D: NA; CDR3: CASRVKGSLTDTQYF; DNA: TGTGCCAGTAGAGTTAAAGGGTCTCTCACAGATACGCAGTATTTT
length: 14; size: many; V: TRBV5-5; J: TRBJ2-4; D: NA; CDR3: CASSSWGTKNIQYF; DNA: TGTGCCAGCAGCTCTTGGGGGACCAAAAACATTCAGTACTTC
length: 15; size: many; V: TRBV18; J: TRBJ2-3; D: NA; CDR3: CASSPGLANTDTQYF; DNA: TGTGCCAGCTCCCCCGGTCTAGCAAACACAGATACGCAGTATTTT
length: 12; size: many; V: TRBV6-5; J: TRBJ2-1; D: NA; CDR3: CASSRTGNEQFF; DNA: TGTGCCAGCAGTAGAACGGGGAATGAGCAGTTCTTC
length: 15; size: NA; V: TRBV20-1; J: TRBJ2-1; D: NA; CDR3: CSARALDPSLNEQFF; DNA: TGCAGTGCTAGAGCTTTGGACCCGTCCCTCAATGAGCAGTTCTTC
length: 14; size: many; V: TRBV7-8; J: TRBJ2-7; D: TRBD1; CDR3: CASSLANRGAEQYF; DNA: TGTGCCAGCAGCTTAGCGAACAGGGGGGCCGAGCAGTACTTC
length: 14; size: many; V: TRBV19; J: TRBJ2-7; D: TRBD1; CDR3: CASSPGTDSYEQYF; DNA: TGTGCCAGTAGTCCCGGGACAGACTCCTACGAGCAGTACTTC
length: 16; size: many; V: TRBV3-1; J: TRBJ2-1; D: NA; CDR3: CASSQDQGRDAHEQFF; DNA: TGTGCCAGCAGCCAAGATCAGGGAAGGGATGCCCATGAGCAGTTCTTC
length: 18; size: many; V: TRBV28; J: TRBJ2-7; D: TRBD2; CDR3: CASSVPGLADPGGYEQYF; DNA: TGTGCCAGCAGCGTACCGGGACTAGCGGACCCGGGGGGATACGAGCAGTACTTC
length: 14; size: many; V: TRBV28; J: TRBJ1-1; D: NA; CDR3: CASSSTAMNTEAFF; DNA: TGTGCCAGCAGTTCGACGGCCATGAACACTGAAGCTTTCTTT
length: 13; size: many; V: TRBV6-4; J: TRBJ2-5; D: NA; CDR3: CASSGSYQETQYF; DNA: TGTGCCAGCAGTGGGTCGTACCAAGAGACCCAGTACTTC
length: 16; size: many; V: TRBV12-3/TRBV12-4; J: TRBJ2-3; D: NA; CDR3: CASSLREGPPPDTQYF; DNA: TGTGCCAGCAGTTTGCGTGAGGGGCCCCCTCCAGATACGCAGTATTTT
length: 17; size: few; V: TRBV6-1; J: TRBJ2-2; D: TRBD2; CDR3: CASSEVPAGGSTGELFF; DNA: TGTGCCAGCAGTGAAGTTCCAGCGGGAGGGTCGACCGGGGAGCTGTTTTTT
length: 16; size: NA; V: TRBV7-8; J: TRBJ2-3; D: NA; CDR3: CASSPEGVRGGDTQYF; DNA: TGTGCCAGCAGCCCCGAAGGGGTCCGGGGAGGAGATACGCAGTATTTT
length: 13; size: many; V: TRBV20-1; J: TRBJ1-6; D: NA; CDR3: CSARDDNHGHLHF; DNA: TGCAGTGCTAGAGATGACAACCACGGGCACCTCCACTTT
length: 14; size: many; V: TRBV7-9; J: TRBJ2-7; D: NA; CDR3: CASSRPGGGYEQYF; DNA: TGTGCCAGCAGCCGCCCGGGGGGCGGTTACGAGCAGTACTTC
length: 15; size: many; V: TRBV9; J: TRBJ2-5; D: NA; CDR3: CASSPSGVVQETQYF; DNA: TGTGCCAGCAGCCCCTCCGGGGTTGTCCAAGAGACCCAGTACTTC
length: 13; size: many; V: TRBV6-4; J: TRBJ2-1; D: NA; CDR3: CASSDEYDNEQFF; DNA: TGTGCCAGCAGTGACGAGTATGACAATGAGCAGTTCTTC
length: 15; size: many; V: TRBV4-3; J: TRBJ2-5; D: NA; CDR3: CASSQDVAYEPTQYF; DNA: TGCGCCAGCAGCCAAGATGTAGCCTATGAACCGACCCAGTACTTC
length: 13; size: NA; V: TRBV3-1; J: TRBJ2-7; D: NA; CDR3: CASSRPRTGEQYF; DNA: TGTGCCAGCAGCCGCCCCCGGACTGGCGAGCAGTACTTC
length: 14; size: many; V: TRBV27; J: TRBJ2-1; D: NA; CDR3: CASSLSGNYNEQFF; DNA: TGTGCCAGCAGTTTATCAGGCAACTACAATGAGCAGTTCTTC
length: 17; size: many; V: TRBV4-2; J: TRBJ2-6; D: TRBD1; CDR3: CASSHSDRGSGANVLTF; DNA: TGTGCCAGCAGCCATTCCGACAGGGGCTCTGGGGCCAACGTCCTGACTTTC
length: 15; size: NA; V: TRBV28; J: TRBJ1-4; D: NA; CDR3: CASSLIDAGNEKLFF; DNA: TGTGCCAGCAGTTTAATCGACGCAGGGAATGAAAAACTGTTTTTT
length: 14; size: many; V: TRBV20-1; J: TRBJ2-7; D: TRBD1; CDR3: CSASRDRGSNEQYF; DNA: TGCAGTGCTAGCCGGGACAGGGGTTCCAACGAGCAGTACTTC
length: 15; size: NA; V: TRBV13; J: TRBJ2-1; D: NA; CDR3: CASSFIPRGNGEQFF; DNA: TGTGCCAGCAGCTTCATTCCTCGGGGAAACGGTGAGCAGTTCTTC
length: 17; size: many; V: TRBV19; J: TRBJ1-5; D: NA; CDR3: CASRAGGTRYSNQPQHF; DNA: TGTGCCAGTAGAGCTGGGGGAACAAGATATAGCAATCAGCCCCAGCATTTT
length: 12; size: many; V: TRBV30; J: TRBJ2-1; D: TRBD2; CDR3: CAWAGGYNEQFF; DNA: TGTGCCTGGGCGGGGGGCTACAATGAGCAGTTCTTC
length: 12; size: many; V: TRBV7-2; J: TRBJ2-3; D: NA; CDR3: CASSSTTDTQYF; DNA: TGTGCCAGCAGCTCCACTACAGATACGCAGTATTTT
length: 18; size: many; V: TRBV4-3; J: TRBJ1-5; D: NA; CDR3: CASSQDPVASGGNQPQHF; DNA: TGCGCCAGCAGCCAAGATCCTGTTGCGTCAGGTGGAAATCAGCCCCAGCATTTT
length: 19; size: many; V: TRBV11-1; J: TRBJ2-2; D: TRBD2; CDR3: CASKGPATSGGLNTGELFF; DNA: TGTGCCAGCAAGGGGCCCGCGACTAGCGGGGGTCTGAACACCGGGGAGCTGTTTTTT
length: 13; size: NA; V: TRBV7-9; J: TRBJ1-3; D: NA; CDR3: CASSSTDGHTIYF; DNA: TGTGCCAGCAGCTCCACCGACGGGCACACCATATATTTT
length: 16; size: many; V: TRBV6-1; J: TRBJ2-3; D: NA; CDR3: CASSEAGVGYTDTQYF; DNA: TGTGCCAGCAGTGAAGCGGGCGTAGGGTACACAGATACGCAGTATTTT
length: 14; size: many; V: TRBV3-1; J: TRBJ1-2; D: NA; CDR3: CASSQDQGYYGYTF; DNA: TGTGCCAGCAGCCAAGATCAAGGATACTATGGCTACACCTTC
length: 16; size: many; V: TRBV7-3; J: TRBJ2-7; D: NA; CDR3: CASSAEGGSRPYEQYF; DNA: TGTGCCAGCAGCGCAGAAGGCGGGTCTAGGCCCTACGAGCAGTACTTC
length: 16; size: many; V: TRBV12-3/TRBV12-4; J: TRBJ2-3; D: TRBD2; CDR3: CASSLGLAGSTDTQYF; DNA: TGTGCCAGCAGTTTAGGGCTAGCGGGTAGCACAGATACGCAGTATTTT
length: 15; size: many; V: TRBV5-6; J: TRBJ2-7; D: NA; CDR3: CASRDAGGRYYEQYF; DNA: TGTGCCAGCAGGGATGCCGGGGGCCGGTATTACGAGCAGTACTTC
length: 13; size: many; V: TRBV7-2; J: TRBJ2-2; D: TRBD2; CDR3: CASSLAGLAKLFF; DNA: TGTGCCAGCAGCTTAGCGGGACTAGCTAAGCTGTTTTTT
length: 15; size: few; V: TRBV4-3; J: TRBJ2-7; D: NA; CDR3: CASSRNSEGGSEQYF; DNA: TGCGCCAGCAGCAGAAACTCCGAGGGGGGCAGCGAGCAGTACTTC
length: 19; size: NA; V: TRBV6-4; J: TRBJ2-3; D: TRBD2; CDR3: CASKGMILAGARIPDTQYF; DNA: TGTGCCAGCAAAGGGATGATACTAGCGGGAGCCCGGATACCAGATACGCAGTATTTT